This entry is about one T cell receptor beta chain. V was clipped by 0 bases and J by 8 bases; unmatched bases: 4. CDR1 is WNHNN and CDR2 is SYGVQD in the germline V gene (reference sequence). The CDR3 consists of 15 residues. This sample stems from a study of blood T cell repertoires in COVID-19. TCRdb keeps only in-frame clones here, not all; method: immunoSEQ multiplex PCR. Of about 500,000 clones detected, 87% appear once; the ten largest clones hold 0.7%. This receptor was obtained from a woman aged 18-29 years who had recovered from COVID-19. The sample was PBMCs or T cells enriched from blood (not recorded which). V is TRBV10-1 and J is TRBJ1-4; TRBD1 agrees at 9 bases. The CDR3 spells CASSESTGGGEKLFF. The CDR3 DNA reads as TGCGCCAGCAGTGAGTCGACAGGGGGAGGCGAAAAACTGTTTTTT.